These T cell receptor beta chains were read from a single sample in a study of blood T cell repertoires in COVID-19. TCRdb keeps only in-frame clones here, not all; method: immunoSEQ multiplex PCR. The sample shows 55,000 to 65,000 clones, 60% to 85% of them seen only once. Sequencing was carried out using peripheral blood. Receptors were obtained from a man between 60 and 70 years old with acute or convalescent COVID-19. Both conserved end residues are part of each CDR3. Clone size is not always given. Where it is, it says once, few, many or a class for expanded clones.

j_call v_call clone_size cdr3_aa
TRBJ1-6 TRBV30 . CAWSEYRSNSPLHF
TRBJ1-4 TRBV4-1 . CASSLSVPNEKLFF
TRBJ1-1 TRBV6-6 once CASSYSGVTEAFF
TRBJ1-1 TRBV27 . CASSLSFGENTEAFF
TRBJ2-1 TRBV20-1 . CSASSRKQGSSYNEQFF
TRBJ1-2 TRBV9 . CASSPLQGGRYGYTF
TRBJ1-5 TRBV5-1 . CASSLDINQPQHF
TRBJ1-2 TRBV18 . CASSPGYGVSHYGYTF
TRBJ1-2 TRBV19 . CASSIDMAGGGGYTF
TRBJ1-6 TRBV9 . CASSVAAPGDSPLHF
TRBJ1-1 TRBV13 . CASSFWTGPLGTEAFF
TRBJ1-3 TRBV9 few CASSRGRDRGGNTIYF
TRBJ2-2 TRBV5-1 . CASSPTPGTDTGELFF
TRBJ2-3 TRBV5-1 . CASKEGSLSWRTDTQYF
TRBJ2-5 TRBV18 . CASSPMTGEETQYF
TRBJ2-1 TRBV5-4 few CASSLKTHYNEQFF
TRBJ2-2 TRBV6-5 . CASTPGRANTGELFF
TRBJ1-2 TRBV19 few CASSNRDYGYTF
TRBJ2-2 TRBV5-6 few CASGAIFGDKAGELFF
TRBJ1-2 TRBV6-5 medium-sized CASMAGTSGYGYTF
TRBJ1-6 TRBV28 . CASNEGIDSPLHF
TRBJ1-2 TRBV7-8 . CASGIHGRLYGYTF
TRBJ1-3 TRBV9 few CASSVDSTGSYTIYF